These 17 T cell receptor beta chains share one sample of origin, sequenced in a study of blood T cell repertoires in COVID-19 (TCRdb year 2020). The library was generated by the immunoSEQ multiplex PCR assay. The table comes from immuneACCESS by way of TCRdb, which keeps in-frame sequences with V and J called. Part of the clones is missing from these tables; in studies checked, under half for an unresolved V gene and the rest for unknown reasons. The sample has over 150,000 clones on record, over 60% of them singletons. The ten largest account for under 2% of the sample. Sequenced input: peripheral blood. The receptors were sampled from an elderly man with acute or convalescent COVID-19.

This clone was seen only once. The rearrangement joins TRBV19 to TRBJ1-5; a possible D gene is TRBD1 (6 bases). CDR1 LNHDA and CDR2 SQIVND come from the germline V gene (reference sequence). Between the trimmed V and J ends, which lost 3 bases and 5 bases, there was a span of 14 bases. This CDR3 comprises 15 residues. CDR3 in amino acids: CASSILDSPDQPQHF. The CDR3 coding sequence is TGTGCCAGTAGTATTTTGGACAGCCCTGATCAGCCCCAGCATTTT.

The chain carries TRBV30 and TRBJ1-6; D possibly corresponds to TRBD1 (6 bases). Looked up from germline, CDR1 is GTSNPN and CDR2 is SVGIG (reference sequence). The CDR3 consists of 12 residues. V dropped 3 bases and J dropped 10 bases, with 10 bases sitting between them. This chain's CDR3 is CAWSTQGSPLHF. CDR3 nucleotides: TGTGCCTGGAGCACACAGGGATCACCCCTCCACTTT.

This rearrangement joins TRBV19 to TRBJ2-6, with TRBD2 matching 9 bases. The CDR3 sequence is 17 residues long. In germline, CDR1 is LNHDA, CDR2 SQIVND (reference sequence). V shed 5 bases, J shed 2 bases, and the junction held 7 bases outside the gene matches. CDR3 in amino acids: CASSARGGGTGANVLTF. The CDR3, as DNA: TGTGCCAGTAGTGCGCGGGGGGGAGGCACTGGGGCCAACGTCCTGACTTTC.

The gene calls are TRBV10-2 and TRBJ2-1; weak D call: TRBD1 (6 bases). CDR1 is WSHSY and CDR2 is SAAADI in the germline V gene. This CDR3 spans 13 amino acids. V was cut by 8 bases and J by 2 bases, with 10 bases left in between. CDR3 loop: CASSQGTYNEQFF. The CDR3 DNA reads as TGCGCCAGCTCACAGGGTACCTACAATGAGCAGTTCTTC.

The chain has TRBV11-1 and TRBJ2-6; D remains unclear. V lost 3 bases and J lost 0, with 6 bases in between. CDR3 length equals 15 residues. Looked up from germline, CDR1 is SGHAT and CDR2 is FQDESV (reference sequence). The CDR3 spells CASSFLDSGANVLTF. The CDR3 bases are TGTGCCAGCAGCTTCTTAGACTCTGGGGCCAACGTCCTGACTTTC.

The rearrangement joins TRBV11-2 to TRBJ2-1; tentatively, D is TRBD2 (6 bases). The CDR3 length is 15 residues. Between the trimmed V and J ends, which lost 4 bases and 8 bases, there was a span of 18 bases. Germline CDR1 and CDR2: SGHAT and FQNNGV. The CDR3: CASSWRGPPGDEQFF. The DNA for the CDR3 is TGTGCCAGCAGCTGGCGGGGCCCTCCAGGCGATGAGCAGTTCTTC.

The rearrangement uses TRBV10-3 and TRBJ1-6, with TRBD1 as a possible D gene (6 bases). The CDR3 runs to 14 residues. With 5 bases removed from V and 8 bases from J, the gap between germline ends came to 13 bases. CDR1 is ENHRY, CDR2 SYGVKD, per germline. Here the CDR3 DNA reads TGTGCCATCAGTCTACAGGGTAGCGATTCACCCCTCCACTTT. This translates into CAISLQGSDSPLHF.

The V call is TRBV29-1, the J call TRBJ2-1; 7 bases agree with TRBD1. The V gene end was trimmed by 4 bases and the J gene end by 12 bases; junction bases not matched to a gene: 6. This CDR3 has 11 residues. Germline V gives CDR1 SQVTM, CDR2 ANQGSEA. The CDR3: CSVGLTGWQFF. In nucleotides, the CDR3 is TGCAGCGTTGGATTGACAGGGTGGCAGTTCTTC.

The V and J genes are TRBV6-5 and TRBJ2-7; maybe TRBD1 (6 bases). The CDR3 spans 15 residues. Germline loops: CDR1 MNHEY, CDR2 SVGAGI. Trimming removed 2 bases at V and 0 bases at J, with 11 bases between. CDR3 sequence reads: CASSYTGTSSYEQYF. CDR3 in DNA: TGTGCCAGCAGTTACACCGGGACAAGCTCCTACGAGCAGTACTTC.

CDR3 sequence: CASSSVLRGYTF. The CDR3 nucleotides are TGTGCCAGCAGCTCCGTATTGCGAGGCTACACCTTC. V gene TRBV7-9 combines with J gene TRBJ1-2; D is unclear. Germline CDR1 and CDR2: SEHNR and FQNEAQ (reference sequence). The CDR3 spans 12 residues. The V gene lost 4 bases and the J gene lost 8 bases, with 11 bases spanning the gap.

In its sample, this clone was seen once. The rearrangement links TRBV5-6 to TRBJ2-5; possible D gene TRBD1, 5 bases. Germline V gene data show CDR1 as SGHDT and CDR2 as YYEEEE. CDR3 length: 15 amino acids. The germline V and J ends were trimmed by 0 bases and 5 bases, with 14 bases remaining between them. The CDR3, as DNA: TGTGCCAGCAGCTTGGGTCGGCAGGGTGGGGAGACCCAGTACTTC. It codes for CASSLGRQGGETQYF.

The chain has TRBV5-1 and TRBJ1-1, with TRBD1 matching 7 bases. CDR1 and CDR2 (germline): SGHRS, YFSETQ. The CDR3 extends over 17 amino acids. Germline trimming cut 4 bases from V and 0 bases from J; bases unmatched to any gene: 12. CDR3 nucleotide sequence: TGCGCCAGCAGCCTACCGGGACAGAGAACGATGAACACTGAAGCTTTCTTT. Protein product: CASSLPGQRTMNTEAFF. Supplemented by reference TRBV5-1 and TRBJ1-1, the full variable domain reads KAGVTQTPRYLIKTRGQQVTLSCSPISGHRSVSWYQQTPGQGLQFLFEYFSETQRNKGNFPGRFSGRQFSNSRSEMNVSTLELGDSALYLCASSLPGQRTMNTEAFFGQGTRLTVV.

The chain couples TRBV5-4 to TRBJ1-1, with TRBD1 matching over 7 bases. V lost 2 bases, J lost 5 bases, and 3 bases stayed unmatched. The CDR3 covers 13 residues. Germline values: CDR1 SGHNT, CDR2 YYREEE (reference sequence). The CDR3 bases are TGTGCCAGCAGCTTCAGCAGGGGGACTGAAGCTTTCTTT. Translated: CASSFSRGTEAFF.

V usage is TRBV29-1 and J usage is TRBJ2-7; perhaps TRBD2 as D (6 bases). The CDR3 has 12 amino acids. V was shortened by 6 bases and J by 5 bases, with 14 bases between the two germline ends. CDR1 and CDR2 from the germline V gene are SQVTM and ANQGSEA. The CDR3: CSVAGPGDEQYF. The CDR3 coding sequence is TGCAGCGTGGCGGGACCGGGAGACGAGCAGTACTTC.

The chain has TRBV2 and TRBJ1-1, with D unresolved. The CDR3 runs 16 residues. The V gene's germline CDR1 is SNHLY and CDR2 FYNNEI. The V gene lost 2 bases and the J gene lost 5 bases, with 18 bases spanning the gap. In DNA form, the CDR3 reads TGTGCCAGCAGTGAACAAGGCCCGGTGACGGGGACTGAAGCTTTCTTT. This codes for CASSEQGPVTGTEAFF.

V and J are TRBV5-1 and TRBJ2-1; tentative D call: TRBD1 (6 bases). V dropped 0 bases and J dropped 10 bases, with 11 bases sitting between them. Germline V gene sequence: CDR1 SGHRS, CDR2 YFSETQ. The CDR3 runs 13 residues. The CDR3 loop reads CASSLETRGEQFF. CDR3 DNA sequence: TGCGCCAGCAGCTTGGAGACCAGGGGCGAGCAGTTCTTC.

This rearrangement joins TRBV11-2 to TRBJ2-7; a possible D gene is TRBD2 (5 bases). Trimming took 5 bases from V and 9 from J, leaving 14 bases between them. The CDR3 length is 12 residues. CDR1 and CDR2 from the germline V gene are SGHAT and FQNNGV. The CDR3 reads CASSPTGRGQYV. The CDR3 nucleotides are TGTGCCAGCAGCCCGACGGGTCGGGGGCAGTACGTC.